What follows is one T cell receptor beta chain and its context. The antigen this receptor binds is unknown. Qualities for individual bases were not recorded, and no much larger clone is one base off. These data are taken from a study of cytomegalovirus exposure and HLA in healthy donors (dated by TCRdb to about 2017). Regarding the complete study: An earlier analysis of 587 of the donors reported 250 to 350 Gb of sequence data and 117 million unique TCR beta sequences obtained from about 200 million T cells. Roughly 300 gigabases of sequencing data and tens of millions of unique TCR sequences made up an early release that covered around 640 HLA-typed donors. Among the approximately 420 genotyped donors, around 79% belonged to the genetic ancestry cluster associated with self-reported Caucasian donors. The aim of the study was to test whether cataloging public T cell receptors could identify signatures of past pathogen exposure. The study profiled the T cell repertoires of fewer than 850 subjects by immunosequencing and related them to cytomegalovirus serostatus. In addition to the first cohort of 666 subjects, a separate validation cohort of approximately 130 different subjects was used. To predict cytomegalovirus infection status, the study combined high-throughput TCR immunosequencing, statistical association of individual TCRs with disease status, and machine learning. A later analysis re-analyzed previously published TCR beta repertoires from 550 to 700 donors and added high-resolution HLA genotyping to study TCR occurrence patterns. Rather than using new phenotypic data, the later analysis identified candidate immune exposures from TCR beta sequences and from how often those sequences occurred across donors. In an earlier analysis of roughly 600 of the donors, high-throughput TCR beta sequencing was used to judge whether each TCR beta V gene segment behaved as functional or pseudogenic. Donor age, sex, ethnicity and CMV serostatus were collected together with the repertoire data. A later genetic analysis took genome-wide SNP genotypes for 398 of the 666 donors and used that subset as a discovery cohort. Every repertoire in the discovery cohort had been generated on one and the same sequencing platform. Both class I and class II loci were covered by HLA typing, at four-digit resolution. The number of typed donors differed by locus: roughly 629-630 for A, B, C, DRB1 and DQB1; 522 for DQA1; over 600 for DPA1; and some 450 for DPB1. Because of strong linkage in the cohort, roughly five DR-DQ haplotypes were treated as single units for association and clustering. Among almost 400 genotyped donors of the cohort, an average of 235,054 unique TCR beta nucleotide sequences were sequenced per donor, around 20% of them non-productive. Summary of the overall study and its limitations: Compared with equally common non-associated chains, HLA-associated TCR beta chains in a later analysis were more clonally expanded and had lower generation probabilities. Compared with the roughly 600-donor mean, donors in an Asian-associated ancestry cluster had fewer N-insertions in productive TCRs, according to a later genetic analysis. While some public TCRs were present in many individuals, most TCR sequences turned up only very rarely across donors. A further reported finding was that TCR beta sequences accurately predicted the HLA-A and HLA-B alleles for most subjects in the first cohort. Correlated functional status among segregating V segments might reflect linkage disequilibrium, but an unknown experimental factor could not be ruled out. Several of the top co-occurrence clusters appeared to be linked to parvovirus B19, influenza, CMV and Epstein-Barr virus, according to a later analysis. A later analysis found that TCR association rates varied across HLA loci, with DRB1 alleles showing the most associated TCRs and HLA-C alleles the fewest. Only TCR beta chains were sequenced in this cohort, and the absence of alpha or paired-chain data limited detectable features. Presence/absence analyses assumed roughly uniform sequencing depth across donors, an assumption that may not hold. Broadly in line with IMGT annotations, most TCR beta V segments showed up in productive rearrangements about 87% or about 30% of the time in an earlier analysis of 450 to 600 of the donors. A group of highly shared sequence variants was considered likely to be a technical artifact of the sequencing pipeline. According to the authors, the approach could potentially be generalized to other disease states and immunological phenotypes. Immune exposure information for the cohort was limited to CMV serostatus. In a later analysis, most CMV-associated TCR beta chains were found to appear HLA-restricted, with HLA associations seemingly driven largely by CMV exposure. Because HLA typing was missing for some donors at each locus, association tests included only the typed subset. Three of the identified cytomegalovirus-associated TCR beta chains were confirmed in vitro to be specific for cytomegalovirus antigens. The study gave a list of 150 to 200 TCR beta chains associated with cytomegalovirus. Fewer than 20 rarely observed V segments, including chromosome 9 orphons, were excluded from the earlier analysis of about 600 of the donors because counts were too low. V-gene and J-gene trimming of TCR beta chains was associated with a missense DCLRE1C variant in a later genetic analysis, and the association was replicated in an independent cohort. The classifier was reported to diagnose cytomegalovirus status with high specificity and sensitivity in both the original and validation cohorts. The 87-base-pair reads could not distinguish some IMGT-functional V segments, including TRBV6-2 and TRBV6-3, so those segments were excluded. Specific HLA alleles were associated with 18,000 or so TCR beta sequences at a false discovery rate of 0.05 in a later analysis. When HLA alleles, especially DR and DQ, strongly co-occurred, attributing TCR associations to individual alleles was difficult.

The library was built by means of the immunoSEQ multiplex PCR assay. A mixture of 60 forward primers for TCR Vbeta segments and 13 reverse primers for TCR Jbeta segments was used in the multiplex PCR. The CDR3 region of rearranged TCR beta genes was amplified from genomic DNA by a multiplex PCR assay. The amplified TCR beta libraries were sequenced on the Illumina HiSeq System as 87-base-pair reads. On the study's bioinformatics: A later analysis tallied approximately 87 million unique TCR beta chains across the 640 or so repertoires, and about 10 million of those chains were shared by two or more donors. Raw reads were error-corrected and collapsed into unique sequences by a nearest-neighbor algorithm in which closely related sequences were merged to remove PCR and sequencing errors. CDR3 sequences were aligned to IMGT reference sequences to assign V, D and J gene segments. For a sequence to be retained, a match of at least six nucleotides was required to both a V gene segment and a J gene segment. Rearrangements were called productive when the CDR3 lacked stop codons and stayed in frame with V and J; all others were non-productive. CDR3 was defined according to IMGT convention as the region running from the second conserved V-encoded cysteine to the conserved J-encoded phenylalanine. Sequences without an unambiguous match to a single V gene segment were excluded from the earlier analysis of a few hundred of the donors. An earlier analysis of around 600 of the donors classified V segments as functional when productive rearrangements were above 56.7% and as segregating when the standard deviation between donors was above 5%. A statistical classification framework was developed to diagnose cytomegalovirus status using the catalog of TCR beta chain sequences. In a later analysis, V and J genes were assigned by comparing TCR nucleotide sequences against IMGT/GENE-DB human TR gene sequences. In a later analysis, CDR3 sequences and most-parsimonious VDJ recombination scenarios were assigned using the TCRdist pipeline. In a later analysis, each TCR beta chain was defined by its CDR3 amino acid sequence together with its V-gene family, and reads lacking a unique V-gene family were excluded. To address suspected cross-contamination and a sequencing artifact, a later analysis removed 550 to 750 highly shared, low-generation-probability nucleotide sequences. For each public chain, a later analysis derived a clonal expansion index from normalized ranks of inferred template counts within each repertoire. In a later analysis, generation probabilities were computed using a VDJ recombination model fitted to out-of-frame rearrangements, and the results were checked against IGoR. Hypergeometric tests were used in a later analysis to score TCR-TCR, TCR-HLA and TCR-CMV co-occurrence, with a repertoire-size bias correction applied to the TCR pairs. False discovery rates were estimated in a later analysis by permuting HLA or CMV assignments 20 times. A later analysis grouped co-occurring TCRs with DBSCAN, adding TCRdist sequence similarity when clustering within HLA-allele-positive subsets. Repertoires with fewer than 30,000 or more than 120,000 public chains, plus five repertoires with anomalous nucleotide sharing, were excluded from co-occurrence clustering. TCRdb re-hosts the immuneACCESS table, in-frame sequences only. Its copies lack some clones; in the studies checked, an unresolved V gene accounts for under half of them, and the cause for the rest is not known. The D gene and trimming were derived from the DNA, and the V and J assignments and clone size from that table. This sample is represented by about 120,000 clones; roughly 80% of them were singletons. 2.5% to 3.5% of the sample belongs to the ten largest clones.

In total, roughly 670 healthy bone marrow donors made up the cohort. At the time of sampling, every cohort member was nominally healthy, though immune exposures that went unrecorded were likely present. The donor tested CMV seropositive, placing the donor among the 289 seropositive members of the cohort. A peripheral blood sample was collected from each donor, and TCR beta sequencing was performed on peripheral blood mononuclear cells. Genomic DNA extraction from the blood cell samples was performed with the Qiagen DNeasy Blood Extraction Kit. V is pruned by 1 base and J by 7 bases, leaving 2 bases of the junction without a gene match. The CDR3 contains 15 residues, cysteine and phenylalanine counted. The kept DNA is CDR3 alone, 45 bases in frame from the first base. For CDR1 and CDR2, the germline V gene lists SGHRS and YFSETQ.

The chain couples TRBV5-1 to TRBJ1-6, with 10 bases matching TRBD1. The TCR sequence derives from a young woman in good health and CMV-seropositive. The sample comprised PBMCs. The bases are TGCGCCAGCAGCTTGCGGGGACAGGGGAATTCACCCCTCCACTTT. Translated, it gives CASSLRGQGNSPLHF.